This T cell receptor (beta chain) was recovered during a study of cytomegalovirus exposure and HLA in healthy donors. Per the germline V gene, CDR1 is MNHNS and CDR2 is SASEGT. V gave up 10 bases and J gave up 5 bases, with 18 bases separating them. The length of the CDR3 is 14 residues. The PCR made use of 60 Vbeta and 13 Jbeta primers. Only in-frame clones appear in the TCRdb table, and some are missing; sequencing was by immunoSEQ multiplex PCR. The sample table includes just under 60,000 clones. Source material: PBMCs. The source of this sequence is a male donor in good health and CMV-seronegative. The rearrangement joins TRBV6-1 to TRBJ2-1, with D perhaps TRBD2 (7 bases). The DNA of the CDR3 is TGTGCCACCGTAACGGGGGGCACCGACAATGAGCAGTTCTTC. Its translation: CATVTGGTDNEQFF.